This TCR beta chain was sequenced in a study of identical twins. Template switching added a universal primer binding site, and final cDNA carried unique molecular identifiers. Each CDR3 protein gets one entry after TCRdb re-called the 5' RACE reads with MiXCR. Of 200,000 to 250,000 distinct CDR3 sequences listed, 6% to 8.5% are singletons. Germline loops: CDR1 SGHDN, CDR2 FVKESK. Trimming took 2 bases from V and 2 from J, leaving 0 bases between them. This CDR3 region has 11 residues. Many counts were recorded for this clonotype. The sample was also linked to a second study, of yellow fever vaccine responses in identical twins.

Sequenced material: CD8+ T cells sorted from blood. V and J are TRBV14 and TRBJ2-5; D is uncertain. The origin of this receptor is a woman younger than 30 in good health. The CDR3 loop reads CASSQQETQYF. In DNA form, the CDR3 reads TGTGCCAGCAGCCAACAAGAGACCCAGTACTTC.